A single sample gave rise to the 9 T cell receptor beta chains below, sequenced in a study of cytomegalovirus exposure and HLA in healthy donors. Data came from immunoSEQ multiplex PCR; TCRdb stores just in-frame clones and leaves some out. The sample shows some 130,000 clones, roughly 90% of them seen only once. The sample taken for sequencing was PBMCs. These receptor sequences come from a woman between 18 and 29 years old in good health and CMV-seropositive.

The gene calls are TRBV7-2 and TRBJ2-7, with 9 positions matching TRBD2. Germline assignment: CDR1 SGHTA and CDR2 FQGNSA. The CDR3 runs to 16 residues. With 3 bases clipped from V and 6 bases from J, the junction kept 12 bases outside the gene matches. The CDR3 spells CASSLTTGLAVTEQYF. The DNA of the CDR3 is TGTGCCAGCAGCTTGACAACGGGACTAGCAGTAACCGAGCAGTACTTC. The full variable domain, in which reference TRBV7-2 and TRBJ2-7 provide the parts outside the CDR3, is GAGVSQSPSNKVTEKGKDVELRCDPISGHTALYWYRQSLGQGLEFLIYFQGNSAPDKSGLPSDRFSAERTGGSVSTLTIQRTQQEDSAVYLCASSLTTGLAVTEQYFGPGTRLTVT.

CDR3 sequence reads: CASSEVQGGNQPQHF. CDR3 sequence (DNA): TGTGCCAGCAGCGAGGTCCAGGGTGGCAATCAGCCCCAGCATTTT. This chain links TRBV6-1 with TRBJ1-5; TRBD1 is a possible D gene (5 bases). Deletions cut 6 bases from V and 2 bases from J, with 14 bases between. There are 15 residues in the CDR3. Germline CDR1 reads MNHNS; CDR2 reads SASEGT.

V and J are TRBV2 and TRBJ2-2; D is possibly TRBD2 (6 bases). Germline V gives CDR1 SNHLY, CDR2 FYNNEI. CDR3 length equals 14 residues. V was clipped by 6 bases and J by 6 bases, with 14 bases between them. This CDR3 reads CASRVGVAAGELFF. Here the CDR3 DNA reads TGTGCCAGCAGGGTTGGGGTAGCGGCCGGGGAGCTGTTTTTT.

The chain combines TRBV18 with TRBJ1-1, with TRBD1 identical over 8 bases. The germline CDR1 and CDR2 sequences are KGHSH and LQKENI. V lost 2 bases to trimming and J lost 1 base; unmatched junction nucleotides: 3. The CDR3 totals 15 residues. For the CDR3, the DNA is TGTGCCAGCTCACCAACTGGGACAGGGAACACTGAAGCTTTCTTT. Translated, it gives CASSPTGTGNTEAFF.

The rearrangement uses TRBV5-4 and TRBJ2-7, with 8 bases fitting TRBD1. V lost 3 bases and J lost 2; bases outside the gene matches: 7. The germline CDR1 and CDR2 sequences are SGHNT and YYREEE (reference sequence). This CDR3 has 15 residues. CDR3 nucleotide sequence: TGTGCCAGCAGCTACGGACAGGGTAGAACCTACGAGCAGTACTTC. Translated: CASSYGQGRTYEQYF. Based on the CDR3 plus reference TRBV5-4 and TRBJ2-7, the full variable domain is ETGVTQSPTHLIKTRGQQVTLRCSSQSGHNTVSWYQQALGQGPQFIFQYYREEENGRGNFPPRFSGLQFPNYSSELNVNALELDDSALYLCASSYGQGRTYEQYFGPGTRLTVT.

The CDR3 loop is CAWSVRGDEQFF. The CDR3 DNA follows: TGTGCCTGGAGTGTAAGGGGCGATGAGCAGTTCTTC. This chain uses TRBV30 with TRBJ2-1, with D perhaps TRBD1 (5 bases). Trimming removed 0 bases at V and 8 bases at J, with 8 bases between. Germline assignment: CDR1 GTSNPN and CDR2 SVGIG (reference sequence). CDR3 length: 12 residues.

The chain employs TRBV6-5 and TRBJ2-1, with D maybe TRBD2 (5 bases). This CDR3 has 13 amino acids. Germline values: CDR1 MNHEY, CDR2 SVGAGI. V was clipped by 6 bases and J by 4 bases, with 10 bases between them. The CDR3 reads CASRLQRYNEQFF. DNA of the CDR3: TGTGCCAGCAGACTCCAGCGGTACAATGAGCAGTTCTTC.

The V and J genes are TRBV25-1 and TRBJ1-2; tentatively, D is TRBD1 (6 bases). Germline V gene lookup returns CDR1 MGHDK and CDR2 SYGVNS. The germline V and J ends were trimmed by 4 bases and 2 bases, with 14 bases remaining between them. The CDR3 totals 15 residues. The CDR3 loop reads CASSGTQGLNYGYTF. DNA of the CDR3: TGTGCCAGCAGTGGGACCCAGGGGCTGAACTATGGCTACACCTTC.

The genes are TRBV6-1 and TRBJ1-2; D remains unclear. The ends were cut back, 4 bases at V and 0 bases at J, with 12 bases in the middle. Germline loops: CDR1 MNHNS, CDR2 SASEGT. The CDR3 totals 15 residues. The CDR3 loop is CASSAGGLANYGYTF. CDR3 in DNA: TGTGCCAGCAGTGCTGGAGGTCTAGCTAACTATGGCTACACCTTC.